This TCR beta chain is from a study of blood T cell repertoires in COVID-19. Study-wide context: Sources were T cells, B-cell-depleted T cells, or PBMCs; the material itself was cDNA or gDNA.

In germline, CDR1 is SGHVS, CDR2 FQNEAQ. This CDR3 has 13 amino acids. J was trimmed by 9 bases and V by 3 bases; bases with no gene match: 3. Only in-frame clones appear in the TCRdb table, and some are missing; sequencing was by immunoSEQ multiplex PCR. The sample has some 170,000 clones, 60% to 80% seen once. The chain joins TRBV7-8 to TRBJ2-1, with 9 positions matching TRBD2. The sequence was collected from a woman in her sixties or seventies with acute or convalescent COVID-19. Sequences were obtained from peripheral blood. The CDR3 DNA reads as TGTGCCAGCAGCTTTAGGCGGGAGGGTGAGCAGTTCTTC. It specifies CASSFRREGEQFF. The entire variable domain, with the rest obtained from reference TRBV7-8 and TRBJ2-1, is as follows: GAGVSQSPRYKVAKRGQDVALRCDPISGHVSLFWYQQALGQGPEFLTYFQNEAQLDKSGLPSDRFFAERPEGSVSTLKIQRTQQEDSAVYLCASSFRREGEQFFGPGTRLTVL.